This record concerns one T cell receptor beta chain sequence. Its binding antigen is unknown. No qualities accompany the bases; no much larger clone lies one base away. The data derive from a study of Ad26.COV2.S vaccination and SARS-CoV-2 variants (dated by TCRdb to about 2021). Looking at the study overall: Donors in the vaccine arm were drawn from COV1001, a phase I-IIa trial of Ad26.COV2.S in healthy adults that was multicentre, randomized, double-blind and placebo-controlled. Dosing of Ad26.COV2.S was intramuscular, at either 5x10^10 or 1x10^11 viral particles, delivered as one shot or as two shots spaced 56 days apart. TCRbeta repertoire sequencing was used to assess the specificity and breadth of SARS-CoV-2-reactive T cell receptors after Ad26.COV2.S vaccination. A total of approximately 30 samples were included in the TCR-sequenced set, comprising around 19 Ad26.COV2.S vaccine recipients, 5 placebo recipients and 8 SARS-CoV-2 convalescent individuals. Trial participants were randomized into five groups of five, in which low-dose or high-dose Ad26.COV2.S was given once or twice, or placebo was given on both occasions. Blinding of investigators to trial group allocation was maintained during experiments and outcome assessment. Overall study results and their limits: After vaccination, substantial breadth of spike-specific CD8+ and CD4+ T cell responses was reported. Comparable non-spike TCR breadth was observed between vaccine and placebo recipients, consistent with only spike being contained in the vaccine. The study was not powered for comparison of responses between vaccine doses or regimens. It was noted by the authors that total T cell responses may have been underestimated by the TCR breadth and depth analyses. Ad26.COV2.S recipients had higher spike-specific TCR breadth than placebo recipients (P = 0.0014).

The immunoSEQ Assay was the method used to sequence TCRbeta CDR3 regions. After extraction, genomic DNA underwent amplification by bias-controlled multiplex PCR, followed by high-throughput sequencing. Per the source publication's procedure: To quantify the absolute abundance of every unique TCRbeta CDR3 region, sequences were collapsed and filtered. T cell fraction was estimated by normalizing TCRbeta template counts to usable DNA, with usable DNA measured through amplification of reference genes found in all nucleated cells. Repertoire TCRs were annotated as SARS-CoV-2-specific when V gene, CDR3 amino acid sequence and J gene were exactly matched to a known reactive TCR set. The reference SARS-CoV-2 TCR set was derived from MIRA and filtered for enrichment in COVID-19-positive ImmuneCODE repertoires, a step that removed public or cross-reactive TCRs. Drawing on the MIRA antigens, annotated TCRs were analysed further at the level of specific ORF or position within ORF. Depth was the summed frequency of annotated unique rearrangements, while breadth was defined as annotated unique rearrangements over total unique productive rearrangements. Two-sided Wilcoxon rank-sum tests were applied when comparing TCR breadth between groups. TCRdb's version of the immuneACCESS table is confined to in-frame rearrangements and falls short of the full clone set. An unresolved V gene accounts for under half of the shortfall where checked; the remainder is of unknown origin. That table furnishes V, J and clone size, whereas the DNA furnished D and trimming. This sample has hundreds of thousands of clones in its table, and roughly 84% of those were observed once. 3% to 4% of the sample is in the top ten clones.

The sample's treatment or condition label, in plain terms: 15 to 20 received Ad26.COV2.S at low or high dose, single or two shots; about 5 received placebo; per-sample allocation not given. Repertoires of vaccine and placebo recipients were sequenced from samples collected on day 63 after the first injection. In Cohort 1b, about two dozen adults aged 18-55 years were enrolled at a single site in Boston, USA, between 29 July and 7 August 2020. As a vaccine, Ad26.COV2.S was a replication-incompetent adenovirus type 26 vector that expressed a prefusion-stabilized SARS-CoV-2 spike protein derived from the original Wuhan strain. This specimen was peripheral blood, taken in a trial of Ad26.COV2.S vaccine versus placebo. This receptor was identified in a person between 18 and 60 years old who received the Ad26.COV2.S COVID-19 vaccine or a placebo.

The sequenced DNA: TGTGCCAGCAGTTTATCGACAGGGTTCGGGTATTCACCCCTCCACTTT. This sequence encodes CASSLSTGFGYSPLHF. The chain links TRBV27 with TRBJ1-6; TRBD1 fits 7 bases in the junction. Reading the germline V gene (reference sequence) gives CDR1 MNHEY and CDR2 SMNVEV. The CDR3, from cysteine to phenylalanine, totals 16 residues. The DNA shown is the 48-base CDR3, in frame from base 1. From V the trimming removes 0 bases and from J it removes 8 bases, while the gene matches leave 7 bases of the junction unaccounted for.